The rows below give T cell receptor beta chains drawn from one sample of a study of blood T cell repertoires in COVID-19. Sequencing used immunoSEQ multiplex PCR; TCRdb keeps in-frame clones, though not all of them. The top ten hold 0.65% to 1% of the sample, which has about 430,000 clones, 80% to 90% seen once. The specimen sequenced was peripheral blood. The source of these receptors is a man between 18 and 29 years old with COVID-19, enrolled during active disease. Each CDR3 is given with its conserved first and last residue. The D gene is left open where the match is weak. For some rows the clone size is stated as once, few or many, or as a class when expanded; others skip it.

cdr3_length	d_call	v_call	clone_size	j_call	cdr3_aa	cdr3_nt
13	.	TRBV19	.	TRBJ1-2	CASSIVEGSGYTF	TGTGCCAGTAGTATAGTGGAGGGAAGTGGCTACACCTTC
11	.	TRBV7-9	.	TRBJ2-5	CASSSGETQYF	TGTGCCAGCAGCTCCGGGGAGACCCAGTACTTC
13	TRBD1	TRBV7-8	.	TRBJ2-5	CASRAGGGETQYF	TGTGCCAGCCGCGCAGGGGGTGGAGAGACCCAGTACTTC
15	TRBD2	TRBV6-5	.	TRBJ2-7	CASKQAGEASYEQYF	TGTGCCAGCAAGCAAGCGGGGGAAGCCTCCTACGAGCAGTACTTC
13	.	TRBV12-5	.	TRBJ1-1	CASGVDKNTEAFF	TGTGCTAGTGGCGTGGACAAGAACACTGAAGCTTTCTTT
15	.	TRBV27	.	TRBJ2-1	CASRAGTLAYNEQFF	TGTGCCAGCCGGGCCGGGACTCTAGCCTACAATGAGCAGTTCTTC
15	TRBD1	TRBV18	once	TRBJ2-4	CASSQGQGIRNIQYF	TGTGCCAGCTCTCAGGGACAGGGGATTCGGAACATTCAGTACTTC
12	TRBD1	TRBV5-1	.	TRBJ2-1	CASTSLDRVMFF	TGCGCCAGCACCTCCCTCGACAGGGTAATGTTCTTC
13	.	TRBV5-8	once	TRBJ1-5	CASSRGGDQPQHF	TGTGCCAGCAGCCGGGGAGGCGATCAGCCCCAGCATTTT
15	.	TRBV6-5	.	TRBJ1-3	CASTPDSLSGNTIYF	TGTGCCAGCACCCCGGACAGTTTATCTGGAAACACCATATATTTT
14	.	TRBV7-3	.	TRBJ2-3	CASSVYERTDTQYF	TGTGCCAGCAGTGTATATGAGCGCACAGATACGCAGTATTTT
15	TRBD1	TRBV13	.	TRBJ1-2	CASSAYGQGTSGYTF	TGTGCCAGCAGCGCGTACGGACAGGGGACCTCTGGCTACACCTTC
12	TRBD1	TRBV6-5	.	TRBJ2-7	CASRGQGGEQYF	TGTGCCAGCAGGGGACAGGGCGGGGAGCAGTACTTC
14	.	TRBV18	.	TRBJ2-5	CASSPPFPQETQYF	TGTGCCAGCTCACCACCGTTCCCGCAAGAGACCCAGTACTTC
14	TRBD1	TRBV29-1	.	TRBJ1-2	CSVLDRGLMDGYTF	TGCAGCGTTTTAGACAGGGGGCTTATGGACGGCTACACCTTC
14	.	TRBV5-5	.	TRBJ2-2	CASSLVVIAGELFF	TGTGCCAGCAGCTTGGTCGTTATAGCCGGGGAGCTGTTTTTT
11	.	TRBV29-1	.	TRBJ2-2	CSGGQTGELFF	TGCAGCGGCGGACAGACCGGGGAGCTGTTTTTT
15	.	TRBV6-1	few	TRBJ1-1	CASSEAVGGNTEAFF	TGTGCCAGCAGTGAAGCGGTGGGAGGGAACACTGAAGCTTTCTTT